This T cell receptor (beta chain) was identified in a study of shared clonotypes between healthy human individuals. Findings and limits, study-wide: Clonotypes that were shared across several donors made up about 4.5% of naive CD4 clonotypes.

The CDR3 totals 15 residues. V was cut by 3 bases and J by 0 bases, with 10 bases left in between. Germline lookup yields CDR1 SGHAT and CDR2 FQNNGV. CD45RO-negative cells were positively selected for CCR7, leaving out terminally differentiated effector memory CD45RA+ cells. Assay execution proceeded at the deep level. The table came from immunoSEQ multiplex PCR; TCRdb's copy has only in-frame clones and leaves some out. The repertoire holds around 2.1 million clones, with 93% as singletons. With regard to this clone: Its antigen is still unknown.

The sequence came from a man between 18 and 29 years old in good health. Some clones in this sample may be carry-over from other donors' samples. This chain connects TRBV11-2 to TRBJ2-3; D is ambiguous. Sequenced material: naive CD8+ T cells from PBMCs. CDR3 in amino acids: CASSLLQYSTDTQYF. CDR3 nucleotides: TGTGCCAGCAGCTTGTTACAGTATAGCACAGATACGCAGTATTTT.